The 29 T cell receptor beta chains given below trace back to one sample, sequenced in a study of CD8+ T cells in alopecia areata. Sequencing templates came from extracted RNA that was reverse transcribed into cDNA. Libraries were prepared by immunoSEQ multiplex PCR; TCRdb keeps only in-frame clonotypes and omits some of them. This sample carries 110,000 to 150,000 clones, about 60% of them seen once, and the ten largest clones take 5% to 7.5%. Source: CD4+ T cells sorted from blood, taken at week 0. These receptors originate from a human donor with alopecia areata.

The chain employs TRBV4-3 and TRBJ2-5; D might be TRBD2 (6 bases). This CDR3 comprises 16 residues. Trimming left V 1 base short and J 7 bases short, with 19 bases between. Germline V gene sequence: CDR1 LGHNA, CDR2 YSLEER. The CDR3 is CASSQVGPGPGGTQYF. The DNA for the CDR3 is TGCGCCAGCAGCCAAGTCGGCCCGGGGCCCGGGGGGACCCAGTACTTC.

In nucleotides, the CDR3 is TGCGCCAGCAGCTTGGAGGCGGGGAATGGCTACACCTTC. Translated, it gives CASSLEAGNGYTF. The chain is built from TRBV5-1 and TRBJ1-2; no firm D call. V lost 0 bases and J lost 6, with 9 bases in between. Germline loops: CDR1 SGHRS, CDR2 YFSETQ. CDR3 size: 13 residues.

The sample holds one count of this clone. This CDR3 reads CASSFDGQGNGYTF. The CDR3 DNA is TGCGCCAGCAGCTTCGATGGACAGGGGAATGGCTACACCTTC. The J gene is TRBJ1-2, the V gene TRBV5-1, with 9 positions matching TRBD1. V gave up 2 bases and J gave up 6 bases; unmatched junction bases: 5. The CDR3 runs 14 residues. Germline CDR1 SGHRS, CDR2 YFSETQ. Using reference TRBV5-1 and TRBJ1-2 for the parts outside the CDR3, the full variable domain is KAGVTQTPRYLIKTRGQQVTLSCSPISGHRSVSWYQQTPGQGLQFLFEYFSETQRNKGNFPGRFSGRQFSNSRSEMNVSTLELGDSALYLCASSFDGQGNGYTFGSGTRLTVV.

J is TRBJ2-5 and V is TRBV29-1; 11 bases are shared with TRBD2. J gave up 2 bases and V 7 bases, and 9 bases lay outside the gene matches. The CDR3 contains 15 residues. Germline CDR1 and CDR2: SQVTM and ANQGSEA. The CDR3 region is CSAIQASGGQETQYF. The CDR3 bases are TGCAGCGCCATCCAAGCTAGCGGGGGGCAAGAGACCCAGTACTTC.

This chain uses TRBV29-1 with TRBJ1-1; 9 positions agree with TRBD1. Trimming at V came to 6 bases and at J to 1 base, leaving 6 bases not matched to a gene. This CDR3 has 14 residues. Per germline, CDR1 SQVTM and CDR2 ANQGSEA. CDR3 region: CSVARTGENTEAFF. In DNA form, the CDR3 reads TGCAGCGTAGCCAGGACAGGGGAGAACACTGAAGCTTTCTTT. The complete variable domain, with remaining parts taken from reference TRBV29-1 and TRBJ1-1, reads SAVISQKPSRDICQRGTSLTIQCQVDSQVTMMFWYRQQPGQSLTLIATANQGSEATYESGFVIDKFPISRPNLTFSTLTVSNMSPEDSSIYLCSVARTGENTEAFFGQGTRLTVV.

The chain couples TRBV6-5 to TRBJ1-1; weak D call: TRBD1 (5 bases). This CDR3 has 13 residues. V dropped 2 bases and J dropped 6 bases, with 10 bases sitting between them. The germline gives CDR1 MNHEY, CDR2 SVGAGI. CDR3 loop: CASSYLGAAEAFF. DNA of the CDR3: TGTGCCAGCAGTTACCTAGGGGCCGCTGAAGCTTTCTTT.

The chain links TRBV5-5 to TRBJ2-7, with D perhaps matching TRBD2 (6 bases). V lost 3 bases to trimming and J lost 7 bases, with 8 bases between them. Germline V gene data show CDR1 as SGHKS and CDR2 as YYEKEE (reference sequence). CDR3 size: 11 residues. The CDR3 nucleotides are TGTGCCAGCAGCTGGGGAGGAGAGCAGTACTTC. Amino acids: CASSWGGEQYF.

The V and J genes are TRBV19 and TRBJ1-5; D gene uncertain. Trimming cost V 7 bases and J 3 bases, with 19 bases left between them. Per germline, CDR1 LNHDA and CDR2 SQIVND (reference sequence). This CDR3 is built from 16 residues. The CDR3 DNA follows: TGTGCCAGTACTCCTCGGGTGAGGGTAGACAATCAGCCCCAGCATTTT. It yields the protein CASTPRVRVDNQPQHF.

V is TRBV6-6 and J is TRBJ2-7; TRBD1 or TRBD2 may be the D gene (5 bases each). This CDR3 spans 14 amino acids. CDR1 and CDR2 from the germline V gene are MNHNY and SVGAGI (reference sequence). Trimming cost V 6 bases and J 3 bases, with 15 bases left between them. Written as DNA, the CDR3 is TGTGCCAGCAGGAGCCCGGGACGGAGCTACGAGCAGTACTTC. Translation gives CASRSPGRSYEQYF.

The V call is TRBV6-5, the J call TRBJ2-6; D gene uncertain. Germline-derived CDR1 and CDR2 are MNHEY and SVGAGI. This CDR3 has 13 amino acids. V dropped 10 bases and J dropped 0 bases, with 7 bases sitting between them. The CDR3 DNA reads TGTGCCACACGCTTCTCTGGGGCCAACGTCCTGACTTTC. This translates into CATRFSGANVLTF.

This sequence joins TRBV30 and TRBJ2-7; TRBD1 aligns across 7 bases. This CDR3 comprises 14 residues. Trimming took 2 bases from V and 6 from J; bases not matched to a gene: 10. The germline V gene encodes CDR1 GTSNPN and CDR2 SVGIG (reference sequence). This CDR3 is CAWSPDRDFSEQYF. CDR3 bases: TGTGCCTGGAGTCCCGACAGGGATTTCTCCGAGCAGTACTTC.

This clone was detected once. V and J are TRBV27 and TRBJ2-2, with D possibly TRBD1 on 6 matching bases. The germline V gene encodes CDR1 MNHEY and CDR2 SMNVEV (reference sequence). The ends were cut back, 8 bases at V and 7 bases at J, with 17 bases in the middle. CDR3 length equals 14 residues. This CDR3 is CASRWDTLGGELFF. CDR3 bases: TGTGCCAGCCGATGGGACACTCTCGGCGGGGAGCTGTTTTTT.

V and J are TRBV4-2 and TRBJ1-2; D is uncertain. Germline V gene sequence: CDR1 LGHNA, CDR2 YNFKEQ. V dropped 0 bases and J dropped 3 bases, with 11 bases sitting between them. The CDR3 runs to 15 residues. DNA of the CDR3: TGTGCCAGCAGCCAAGATCAACAGATTTACTATGGCTACACCTTC. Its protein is CASSQDQQIYYGYTF.

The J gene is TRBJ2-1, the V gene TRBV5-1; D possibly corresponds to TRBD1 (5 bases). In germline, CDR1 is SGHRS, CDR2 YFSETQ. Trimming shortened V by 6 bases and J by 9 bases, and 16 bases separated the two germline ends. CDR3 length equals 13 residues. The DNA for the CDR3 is TGCGCCAGCACCTTAGAGGTTAGGGGTGAGCAGTTCTTC. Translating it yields CASTLEVRGEQFF.

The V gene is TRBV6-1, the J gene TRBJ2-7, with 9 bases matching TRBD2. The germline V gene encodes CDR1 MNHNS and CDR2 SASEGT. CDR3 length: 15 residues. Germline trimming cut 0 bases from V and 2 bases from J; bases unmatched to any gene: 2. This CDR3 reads CASSEATSGPYEQYF. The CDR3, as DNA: TGTGCCAGCAGTGAAGCGACTAGCGGACCCTACGAGCAGTACTTC.

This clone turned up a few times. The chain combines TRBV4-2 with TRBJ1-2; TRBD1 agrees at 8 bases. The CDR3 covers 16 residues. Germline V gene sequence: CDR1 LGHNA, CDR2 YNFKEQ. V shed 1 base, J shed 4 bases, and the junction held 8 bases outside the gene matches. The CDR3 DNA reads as TGTGCCAGCAGCCAAGTCCTTTCGACAGGGGTCTATGGCTACACCTTC. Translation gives CASSQVLSTGVYGYTF.

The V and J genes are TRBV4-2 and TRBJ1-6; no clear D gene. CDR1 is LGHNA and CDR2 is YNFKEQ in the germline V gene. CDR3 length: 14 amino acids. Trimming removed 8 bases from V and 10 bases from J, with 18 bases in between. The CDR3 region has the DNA TGTGCCAGCGGCCCGACGGAAAGTTGGTCACCCCTCCACTTT. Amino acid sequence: CASGPTESWSPLHF.

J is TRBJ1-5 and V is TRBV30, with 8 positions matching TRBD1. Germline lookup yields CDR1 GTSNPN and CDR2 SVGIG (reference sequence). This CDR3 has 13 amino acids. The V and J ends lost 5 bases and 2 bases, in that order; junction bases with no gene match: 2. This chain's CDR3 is CAWGQGGNQPQHF. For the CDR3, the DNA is TGTGCCTGGGGACAGGGCGGCAATCAGCCCCAGCATTTT.

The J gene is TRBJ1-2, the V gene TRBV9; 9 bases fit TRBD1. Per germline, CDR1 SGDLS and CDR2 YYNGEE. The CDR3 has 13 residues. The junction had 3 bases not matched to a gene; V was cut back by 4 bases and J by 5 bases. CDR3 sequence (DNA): TGTGCCAGCAGCCTCGGACAGGGGTATGGCTACACCTTC. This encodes CASSLGQGYGYTF.

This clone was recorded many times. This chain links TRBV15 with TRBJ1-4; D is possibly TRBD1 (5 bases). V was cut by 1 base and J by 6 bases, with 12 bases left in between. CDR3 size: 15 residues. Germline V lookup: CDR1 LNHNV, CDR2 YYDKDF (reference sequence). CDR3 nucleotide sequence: TGTGCCACCAGCAGAGCGCGGGGCGACGATGAAAAACTGTTTTTT. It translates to CATSRARGDDEKLFF.

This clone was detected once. This chain's CDR3 is CASSPRGGAYEAFF. In nucleotides, the CDR3 is TGCGCCAGCAGCCCTCGGGGAGGGGCCTATGAAGCTTTCTTT. The chain uses TRBV23-1 and TRBJ1-1; possibly TRBD1 for D (5 bases). TRBV23-1 is labeled an ORF, and its function is uncertain. V shed 6 bases and J shed 7 bases, with 18 bases lying between them. This CDR3 is built from 14 residues.

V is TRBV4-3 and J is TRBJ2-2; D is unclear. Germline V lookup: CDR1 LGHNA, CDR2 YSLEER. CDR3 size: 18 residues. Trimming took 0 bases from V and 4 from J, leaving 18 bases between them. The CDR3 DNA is TGCGCCAGCAGCCAAGAATCAATTTCGACACTCCCCACCGGGGAGCTGTTTTTT. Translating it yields CASSQESISTLPTGELFF.

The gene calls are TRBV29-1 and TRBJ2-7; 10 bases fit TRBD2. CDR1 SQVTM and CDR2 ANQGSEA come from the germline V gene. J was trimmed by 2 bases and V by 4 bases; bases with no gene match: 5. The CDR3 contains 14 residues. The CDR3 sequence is CSVAVAGGAYEQYF. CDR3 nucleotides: TGCAGCGTTGCCGTAGCGGGGGGCGCCTACGAGCAGTACTTC.

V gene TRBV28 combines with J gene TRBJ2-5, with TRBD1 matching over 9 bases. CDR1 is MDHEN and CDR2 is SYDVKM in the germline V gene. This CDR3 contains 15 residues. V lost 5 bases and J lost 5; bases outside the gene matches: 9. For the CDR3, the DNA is TGTGCCAGCAGTCGGGGGGACAGGGCTGGGGAGACCCAGTACTTC. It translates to CASSRGDRAGETQYF.

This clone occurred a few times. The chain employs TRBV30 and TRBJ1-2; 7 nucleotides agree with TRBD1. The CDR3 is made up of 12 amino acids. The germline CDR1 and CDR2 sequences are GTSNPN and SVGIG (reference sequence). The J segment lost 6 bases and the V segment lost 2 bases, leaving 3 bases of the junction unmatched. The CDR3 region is CAWSLTGHGYTF. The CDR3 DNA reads TGTGCCTGGAGTTTGACAGGGCATGGCTACACCTTC.

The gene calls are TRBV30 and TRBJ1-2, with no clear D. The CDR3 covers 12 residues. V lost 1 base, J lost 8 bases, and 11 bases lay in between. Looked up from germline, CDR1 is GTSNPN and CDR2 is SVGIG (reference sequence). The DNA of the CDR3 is TGTGCCTGGAGTGACGAGACCCGAGGCTACACCTTC. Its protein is CAWSDETRGYTF.

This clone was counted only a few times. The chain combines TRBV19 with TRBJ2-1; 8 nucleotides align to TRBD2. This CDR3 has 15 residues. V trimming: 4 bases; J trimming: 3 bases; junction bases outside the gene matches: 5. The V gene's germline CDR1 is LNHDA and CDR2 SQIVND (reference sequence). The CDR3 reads CASSTSGGGYNEQFF. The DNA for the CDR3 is TGTGCCAGTAGTACCAGCGGGGGTGGCTACAATGAGCAGTTCTTC.

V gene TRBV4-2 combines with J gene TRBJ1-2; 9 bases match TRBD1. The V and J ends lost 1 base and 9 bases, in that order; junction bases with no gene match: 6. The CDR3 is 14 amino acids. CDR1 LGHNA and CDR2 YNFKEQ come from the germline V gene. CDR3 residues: CASSQAGTGLRYTF. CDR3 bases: TGTGCCAGCAGCCAAGCCGGGACAGGGCTTCGCTACACCTTC.

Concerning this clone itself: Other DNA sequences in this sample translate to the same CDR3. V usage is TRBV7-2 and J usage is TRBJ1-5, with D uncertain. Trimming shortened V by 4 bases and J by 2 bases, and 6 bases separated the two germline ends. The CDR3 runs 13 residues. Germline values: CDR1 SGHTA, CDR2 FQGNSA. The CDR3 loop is CASSSQGNQPQHF. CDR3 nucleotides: TGTGCCAGCAGCTCGCAAGGCAATCAGCCCCAGCATTTT.